Included here is one T cell receptor (beta chain) sequence, with context. Its antigen is as yet unknown. Other nucleotide sequences from this sample produce the same CDR3. CDR1 GTSNPN and CDR2 SVGIG come from the germline V gene (reference sequence). The CDR3 length is 13 residues. V lost 3 bases to trimming and J lost 1 base; unmatched junction nucleotides: 1. The data are from a study of cytomegalovirus exposure and HLA in healthy donors. Study conclusions and caveats: Across all donors, roughly uniform sequencing depth was an assumption of the presence/absence analyses.

Primers: 60 Vbeta forward and 13 Jbeta reverse. The protocol was immunoSEQ multiplex PCR, while the TCRdb copy is restricted to in-frame clones and leaves out a portion. The sample contains approximately 260,000 clones, 70% to 90% of which appear only once. This clonotype originated in a woman aged 40 to 50 in good health and CMV-seropositive. The chain couples TRBV30 to TRBJ1-1; TRBD1 aligns across 8 bases. The sequenced sample consisted of PBMCs. The CDR3 here is CAWRDRENTEAFF. The CDR3 DNA reads TGTGCCTGGAGGGACAGGGAGAACACTGAAGCTTTCTTT.